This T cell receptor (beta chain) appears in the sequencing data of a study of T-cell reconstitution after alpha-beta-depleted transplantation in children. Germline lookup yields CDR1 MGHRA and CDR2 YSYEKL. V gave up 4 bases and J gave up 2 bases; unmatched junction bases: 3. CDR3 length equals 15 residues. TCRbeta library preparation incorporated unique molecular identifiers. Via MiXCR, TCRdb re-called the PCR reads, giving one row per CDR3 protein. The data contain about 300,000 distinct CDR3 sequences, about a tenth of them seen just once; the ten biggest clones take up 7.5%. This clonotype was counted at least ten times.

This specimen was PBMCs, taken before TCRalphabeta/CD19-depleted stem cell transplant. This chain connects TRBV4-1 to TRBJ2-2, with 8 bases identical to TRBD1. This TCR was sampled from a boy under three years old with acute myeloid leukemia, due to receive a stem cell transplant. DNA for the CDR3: TGCGCCAGCAGCCGACAGGGGCCCAACACCGGGGAGCTGTTTTTT. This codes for CASSRQGPNTGELFF.